This note documents a single T cell receptor (beta chain) sequence. The data stem from a study of blood T cell repertoires in COVID-19. The method was immunoSEQ multiplex PCR; TCRdb's version includes in-frame clones alone and lacks a portion of them. This table holds over 90,000 clones, around nine tenths found once. This CDR3 contains 16 residues. Germline V gene lookup returns CDR1 MGHDK and CDR2 SYGVNS. J was trimmed by 4 bases and V by 1 base; bases with no gene match: 5. The source is a middle-aged man with active COVID-19. The rearrangement joins TRBV25-1 to TRBJ2-5; the match to TRBD2 covers 11 bases. Specimen: peripheral blood. The CDR3 sequence is CASSELVAGGLETQYF. The CDR3 DNA follows: TGTGCCAGCAGTGAATTAGTAGCGGGGGGGCTAGAGACCCAGTACTTC.